Each of the 7 T cell receptor beta chains below was sequenced from the same sample in a study of Graves' ophthalmopathy and Graves' hyperthyroidism. The authors amplified TCR beta CDR3 regions from RNA transcripts. RT-PCR with HTBI primers came first, then second-round multiplex PCR. TCRdb re-derived calls from the multiplex PCR reads in MiXCR, one entry per CDR3 protein. Among about half a million distinct CDR3 sequences listed, 13% to 15% were seen once. Sequencing input: blood. The origin of the receptors is a woman in her twenties or thirties with Graves' ophthalmopathy.

Ten or more counts support this clonotype. The gene calls are TRBV29-1 and TRBJ2-7; 8 bases line up with TRBD2. Germline loops: CDR1 SQVTM, CDR2 ANQGSEA. The CDR3 has 14 amino acids. V shed 6 bases, J shed 1 base, and the junction held 8 bases outside the gene matches. CDR3 sequence reads: CSVSTSASSYEQYF. Written as DNA, the CDR3 is TGCAGCGTATCGACTAGCGCCTCATCCTACGAGCAGTACTTC.

The sample holds many counts of this clonotype. J is TRBJ1-2 and V is TRBV12-3 or TRBV12-4; D call uncertain. The CDR3 extends over 14 amino acids. The V gene lost 4 bases and the J gene lost 1 base, with 10 bases spanning the gap. DNA for the CDR3: TGTGCCAGCAGTTGGGGAAGAGATAACTATGGCTACACCTTC. Its translation is CASSWGRDNYGYTF.

The sample holds many counts of this clonotype. The chain couples TRBV13 to TRBJ1-5; tentative D call: TRBD1 (5 bases). The CDR3 is 13 amino acids. The germline V gene encodes CDR1 PRHDT and CDR2 FYEKMQ (reference sequence). Trimming shortened V by 5 bases and J by 6 bases, and 11 bases separated the two germline ends. DNA of the CDR3: TGTGCCAGCAGCACAGGAGGCGGTCAGCCCCAGCATTTT. Translating gives CASSTGGGQPQHF. The full variable domain, in which reference TRBV13 and TRBJ1-5 provide the parts outside the CDR3, is AAGVIQSPRHLIKEKRETATLKCYPIPRHDTVYWYQQGPGQDPQFLISFYEKMQSDKGSIPDRFSAQQFSDYHSELNMSSLELGDSALYFCASSTGGGQPQHFGDGTRLSIL.

The sample holds many counts of this clonotype. The J gene is TRBJ2-7, the V gene TRBV5-1; D remains ambiguous. In germline, CDR1 is SGHRS, CDR2 YFSETQ. Trimming took off 4 bases at V and 6 bases at J, with 11 bases between the two ends. The CDR3 length is 12 residues. The CDR3 reads CASSQTLGEQYF. The DNA of the CDR3 is TGCGCCAGCAGCCAGACACTCGGCGAGCAGTACTTC.

In this sample, this clonotype turned up many times. The rearrangement links TRBV5-1 to TRBJ1-2; 8 bases line up with TRBD1. V dropped 0 bases and J dropped 5; count of bases not matched to a gene: 12. The V gene's germline CDR1 is SGHRS and CDR2 YFSETQ. The CDR3 extends over 17 amino acids. CDR3 in DNA: TGCGCCAGCAGCTTGGAGCCACCCGGACAGGGAGAATATGGCTACACCTTC. Translation gives CASSLEPPGQGEYGYTF.

This clonotype was seen ten or more times. The J gene is TRBJ1-2, the V gene TRBV19, with 8 nucleotides matching TRBD1. The CDR3 loop spans 13 amino acids. CDR1 and CDR2 (germline): LNHDA, SQIVND (reference sequence). V was clipped by 6 bases and J by 5 bases; unmatched bases: 5. The CDR3 protein is CASRPQGAYGYTF. The CDR3 bases are TGTGCCAGTAGGCCGCAGGGGGCTTATGGCTACACCTTC.

This sequence joins TRBV28 and TRBJ2-7; D might be TRBD1 (6 bases). This CDR3 contains 12 residues. Trimming stripped 8 bases from V and 4 bases from J, with 12 bases between. CDR1 is MDHEN and CDR2 is SYDVKM in the germline V gene. The CDR3 bases are TGTGCCAGCGTCGGGACACTGTACGAGCAGTACTTC. It is translated as CASVGTLYEQYF.